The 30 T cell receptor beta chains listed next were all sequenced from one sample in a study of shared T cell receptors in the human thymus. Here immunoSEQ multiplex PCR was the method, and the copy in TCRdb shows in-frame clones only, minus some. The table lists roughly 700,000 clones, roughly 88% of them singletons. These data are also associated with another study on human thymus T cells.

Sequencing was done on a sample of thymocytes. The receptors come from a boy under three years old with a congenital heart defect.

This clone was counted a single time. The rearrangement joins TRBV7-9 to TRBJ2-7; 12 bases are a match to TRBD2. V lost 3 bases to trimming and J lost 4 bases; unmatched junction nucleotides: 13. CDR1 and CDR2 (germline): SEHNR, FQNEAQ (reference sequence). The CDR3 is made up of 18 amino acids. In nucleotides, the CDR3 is TGTGCCAGCAGCTTCACCCGGCCCGGACTAGCGGGACCTTACGAGCAGTACTTC. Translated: CASSFTRPGLAGPYEQYF.

The CDR3 sequence: CATKEDGANVLTF. In nucleotides, the CDR3 is TGCGCCACCAAGGAGGATGGGGCCAACGTCCTGACTTTC. The V gene is TRBV5-1, the J gene TRBJ2-6; a weak D match, TRBD2 (5 bases). V lost 9 bases and J lost 3, with 10 bases in between. Germline V gene sequence: CDR1 SGHRS, CDR2 YFSETQ. The CDR3 spans 13 residues.

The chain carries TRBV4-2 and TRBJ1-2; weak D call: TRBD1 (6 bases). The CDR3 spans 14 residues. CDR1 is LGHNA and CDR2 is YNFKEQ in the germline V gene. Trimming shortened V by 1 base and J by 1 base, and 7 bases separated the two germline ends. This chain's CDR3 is CASSQGQDNYGYTF. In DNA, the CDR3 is TGTGCCAGCAGCCAAGGACAGGATAACTATGGCTACACCTTC.

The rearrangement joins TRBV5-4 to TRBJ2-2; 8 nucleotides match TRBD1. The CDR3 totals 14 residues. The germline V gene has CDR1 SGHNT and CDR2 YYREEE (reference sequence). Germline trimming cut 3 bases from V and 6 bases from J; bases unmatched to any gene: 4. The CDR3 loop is CASSSGQGPGELFF. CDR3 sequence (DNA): TGTGCCAGCAGCTCCGGACAGGGACCCGGGGAGCTGTTTTTT.

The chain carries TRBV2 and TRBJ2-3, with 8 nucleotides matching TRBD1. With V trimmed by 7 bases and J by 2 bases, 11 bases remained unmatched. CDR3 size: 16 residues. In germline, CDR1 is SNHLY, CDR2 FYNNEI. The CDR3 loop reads CASNAGQGSSTDTQYF. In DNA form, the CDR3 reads TGTGCCAGCAATGCCGGACAGGGCAGTTCCACAGATACGCAGTATTTT. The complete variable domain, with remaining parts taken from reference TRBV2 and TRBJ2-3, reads EPEVTQTPSHQVTQMGQEVILRCVPISNHLYFYWYRQILGQKVEFLVSFYNNEISEKSEIFDDQFSVERPDGSNFTLKIRSTKLEDSAMYFCASNAGQGSSTDTQYFGPGTRLTVL.

DNA for the CDR3: TGTGCCAGCAGCTTAGGTTCCTCGCGCCCTTCCTACGAGCAGTACTTC. It specifies CASSLGSSRPSYEQYF. The rearrangement joins TRBV7-9 to TRBJ2-7, with D uncertain. The CDR3 contains 16 residues. The germline V and J ends were trimmed by 1 base and 1 base, with 14 bases remaining between them. The germline CDR1 and CDR2 sequences are SEHNR and FQNEAQ (reference sequence).

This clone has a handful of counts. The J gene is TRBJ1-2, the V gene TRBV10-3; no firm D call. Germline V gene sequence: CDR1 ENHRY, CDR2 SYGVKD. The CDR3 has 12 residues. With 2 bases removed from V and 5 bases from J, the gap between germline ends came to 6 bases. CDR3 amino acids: CAISEQRYGYTF. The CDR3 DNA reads TGTGCCATCAGTGAGCAGCGGTATGGCTACACCTTC.

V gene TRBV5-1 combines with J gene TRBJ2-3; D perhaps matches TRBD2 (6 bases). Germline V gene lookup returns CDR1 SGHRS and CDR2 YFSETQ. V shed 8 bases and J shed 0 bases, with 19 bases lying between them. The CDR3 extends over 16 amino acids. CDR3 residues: CASGAGLAPSTDTQYF. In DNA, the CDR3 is TGCGCCAGTGGAGCTGGCCTAGCGCCCAGCACAGATACGCAGTATTTT.

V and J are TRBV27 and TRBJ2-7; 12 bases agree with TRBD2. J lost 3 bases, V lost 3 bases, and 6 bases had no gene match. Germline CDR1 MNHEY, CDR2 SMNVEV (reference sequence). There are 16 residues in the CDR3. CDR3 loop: CASSFRTSGMGYEQYF. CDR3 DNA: TGTGCCAGCAGTTTCCGGACTAGCGGGATGGGCTACGAGCAGTACTTC.

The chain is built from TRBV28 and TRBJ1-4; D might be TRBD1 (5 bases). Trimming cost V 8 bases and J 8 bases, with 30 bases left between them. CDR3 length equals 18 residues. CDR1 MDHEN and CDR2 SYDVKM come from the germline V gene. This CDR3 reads CASGSKAEEGPPEEKLFF. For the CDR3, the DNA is TGTGCCAGCGGGTCCAAAGCCGAGGAGGGGCCCCCAGAAGAAAAACTGTTTTTT.

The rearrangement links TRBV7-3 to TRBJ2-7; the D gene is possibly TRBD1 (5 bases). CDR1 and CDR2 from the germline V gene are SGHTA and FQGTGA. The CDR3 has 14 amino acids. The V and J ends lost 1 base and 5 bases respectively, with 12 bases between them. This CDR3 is CASSLRAGSHEQYF. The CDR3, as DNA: TGTGCCAGCAGCTTAAGGGCAGGGTCCCACGAGCAGTACTTC.

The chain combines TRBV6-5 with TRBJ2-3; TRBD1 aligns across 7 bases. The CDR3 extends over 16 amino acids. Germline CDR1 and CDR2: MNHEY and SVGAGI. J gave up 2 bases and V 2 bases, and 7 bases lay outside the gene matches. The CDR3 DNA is TGTGCCAGCAGTTACGGAATGGGACAGACCACAGATACGCAGTATTTT. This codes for CASSYGMGQTTDTQYF.

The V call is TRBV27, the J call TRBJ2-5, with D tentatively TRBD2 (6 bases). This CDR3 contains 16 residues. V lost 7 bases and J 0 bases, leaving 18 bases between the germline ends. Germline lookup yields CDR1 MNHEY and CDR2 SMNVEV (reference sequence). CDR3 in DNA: TGTGCCAGCACCGGGAGAGACTGGAAATACCAAGAGACCCAGTACTTC. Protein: CASTGRDWKYQETQYF.

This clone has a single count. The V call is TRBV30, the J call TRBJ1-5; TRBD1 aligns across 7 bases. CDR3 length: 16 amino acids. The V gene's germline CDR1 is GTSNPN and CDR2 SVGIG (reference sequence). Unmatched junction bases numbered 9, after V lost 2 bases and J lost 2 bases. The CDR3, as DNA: TGTGCCTGGAGTCCCGGGACAGTGAACGGCAATCAGCCCCAGCATTTT. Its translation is CAWSPGTVNGNQPQHF.

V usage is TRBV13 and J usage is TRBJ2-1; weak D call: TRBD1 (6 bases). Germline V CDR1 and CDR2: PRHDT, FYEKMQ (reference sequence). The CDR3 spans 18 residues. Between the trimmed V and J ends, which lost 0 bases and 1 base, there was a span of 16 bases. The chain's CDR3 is CASSLGLSQGVSYNEQFF. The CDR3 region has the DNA TGTGCCAGCAGCTTAGGCCTTTCACAGGGAGTATCCTACAATGAGCAGTTCTTC.

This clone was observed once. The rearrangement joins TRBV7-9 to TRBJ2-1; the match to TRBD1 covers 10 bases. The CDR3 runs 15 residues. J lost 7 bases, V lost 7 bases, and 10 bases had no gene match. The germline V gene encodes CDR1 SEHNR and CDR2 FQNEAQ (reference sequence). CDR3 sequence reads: CASTYLGQGYNEQFF. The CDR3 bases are TGTGCCAGCACCTATTTGGGACAGGGGTATAATGAGCAGTTCTTC. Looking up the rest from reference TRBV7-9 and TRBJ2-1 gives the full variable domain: DTGVSQNPRHKITKRGQNVTFRCDPISEHNRLYWYRQTLGQGPEFLTYFQNEAQLEKSRLLSDRFSAERPKGSFSTLEIQRTEQGDSAMYLCASTYLGQGYNEQFFGPGTRLTVL.

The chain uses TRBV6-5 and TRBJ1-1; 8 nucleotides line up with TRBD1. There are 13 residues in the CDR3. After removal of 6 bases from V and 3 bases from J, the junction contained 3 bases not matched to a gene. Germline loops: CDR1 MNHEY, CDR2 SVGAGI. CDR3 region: CASSWTGYTEAFF. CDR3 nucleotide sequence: TGTGCCAGCAGCTGGACAGGGTACACTGAAGCTTTCTTT.

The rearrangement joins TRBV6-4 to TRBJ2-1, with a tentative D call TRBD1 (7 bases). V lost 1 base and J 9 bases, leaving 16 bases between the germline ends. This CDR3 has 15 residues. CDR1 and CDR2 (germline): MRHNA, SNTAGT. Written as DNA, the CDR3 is TGTGCCAGCAGTGACTTGACGGGAGCAGGGGGTGAGCAGTTCTTC. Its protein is CASSDLTGAGGEQFF.

Here the CDR3 DNA reads TGTGCCTGGAGTTATAGGGGGCGGCCGTATGGCTACACCTTC. It encodes CAWSYRGRPYGYTF. This chain joins TRBV30 and TRBJ1-2; TRBD1 matches 7 bases. Germline values: CDR1 GTSNPN, CDR2 SVGIG (reference sequence). The CDR3 runs 14 residues. With V trimmed by 2 bases and J by 5 bases, 8 bases remained unmatched.

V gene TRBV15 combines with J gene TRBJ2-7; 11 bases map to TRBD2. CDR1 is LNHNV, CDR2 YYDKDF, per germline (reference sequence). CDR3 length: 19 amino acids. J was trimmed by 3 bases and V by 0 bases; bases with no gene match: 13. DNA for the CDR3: TGTGCCACCAGCAGAGATGAACTAGCGGGAGACTCCAGTAGCTACGAGCAGTACTTC. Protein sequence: CATSRDELAGDSSSYEQYF.

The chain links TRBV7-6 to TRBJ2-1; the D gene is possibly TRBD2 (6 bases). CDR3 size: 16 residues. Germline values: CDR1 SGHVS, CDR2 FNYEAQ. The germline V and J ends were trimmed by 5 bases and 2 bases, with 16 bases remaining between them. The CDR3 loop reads CASSLSGGKPYNEQFF. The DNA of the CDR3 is TGTGCCAGCAGCCTGAGTGGCGGGAAACCCTACAATGAGCAGTTCTTC.

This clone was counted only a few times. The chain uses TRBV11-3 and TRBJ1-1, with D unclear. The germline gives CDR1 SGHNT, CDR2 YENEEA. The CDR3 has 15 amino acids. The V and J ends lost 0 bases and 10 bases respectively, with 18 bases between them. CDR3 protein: CASSLEPRHATRAFF. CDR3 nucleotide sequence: TGTGCCAGCAGCTTAGAACCTCGACACGCCACGAGAGCTTTCTTT.

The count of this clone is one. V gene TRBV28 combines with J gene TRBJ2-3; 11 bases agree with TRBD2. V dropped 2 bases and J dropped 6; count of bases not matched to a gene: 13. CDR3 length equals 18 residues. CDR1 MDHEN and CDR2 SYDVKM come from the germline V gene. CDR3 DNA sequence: TGTGCCAGCAGTTTAGAGGGTGCTAGCGGGAGGAGATCCGATACGCAGTATTTT. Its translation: CASSLEGASGRRSDTQYF.

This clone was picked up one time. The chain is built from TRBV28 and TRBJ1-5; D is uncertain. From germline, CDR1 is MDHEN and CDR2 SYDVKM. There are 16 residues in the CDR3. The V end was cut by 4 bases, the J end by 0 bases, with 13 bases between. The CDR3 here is CASSSVTSYSNQPQHF. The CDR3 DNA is TGTGCCAGCAGTTCCGTCACAAGTTATAGCAATCAGCCCCAGCATTTT.

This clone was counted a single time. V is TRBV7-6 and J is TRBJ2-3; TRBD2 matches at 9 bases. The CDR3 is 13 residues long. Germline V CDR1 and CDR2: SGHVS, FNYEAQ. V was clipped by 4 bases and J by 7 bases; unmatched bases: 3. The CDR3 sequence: CASSSTSGHTQYF. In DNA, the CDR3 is TGTGCCAGCAGCTCAACTAGCGGGCATACGCAGTATTTT.

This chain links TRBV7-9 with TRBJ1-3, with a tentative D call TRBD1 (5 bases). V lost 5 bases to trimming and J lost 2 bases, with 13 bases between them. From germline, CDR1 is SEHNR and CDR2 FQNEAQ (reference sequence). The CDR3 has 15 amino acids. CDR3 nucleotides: TGTGCCAGCAGCCGCACGGGGGGAGCTGGAAACACCATATATTTT. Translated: CASSRTGGAGNTIYF.

The CDR3 sequence: CAWSVRKTGNEKLFF. The CDR3 coding sequence is TGTGCCTGGAGTGTACGGAAGACAGGGAATGAAAAACTGTTTTTT. This rearrangement joins TRBV30 to TRBJ1-4; 7 positions match TRBD1. Per germline, CDR1 GTSNPN and CDR2 SVGIG (reference sequence). This CDR3 region has 15 residues. V trimming: 0 bases; J trimming: 5 bases; junction bases outside the gene matches: 6.

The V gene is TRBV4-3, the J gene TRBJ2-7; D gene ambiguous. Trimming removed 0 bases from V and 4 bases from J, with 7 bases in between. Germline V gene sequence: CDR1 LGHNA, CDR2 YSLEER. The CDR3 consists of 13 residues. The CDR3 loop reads CASSQDMRYEQYF. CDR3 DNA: TGCGCCAGCAGCCAAGATATGAGATACGAGCAGTACTTC.

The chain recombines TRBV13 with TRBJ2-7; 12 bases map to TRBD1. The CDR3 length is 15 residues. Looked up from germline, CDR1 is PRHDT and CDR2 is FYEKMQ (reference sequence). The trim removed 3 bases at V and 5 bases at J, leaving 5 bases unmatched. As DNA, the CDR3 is TGTGCCAGCAGCTTGGGGGACAGGGGGCGCAACGAGCAGTACTTC. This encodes CASSLGDRGRNEQYF. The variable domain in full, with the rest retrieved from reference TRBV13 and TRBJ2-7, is AAGVIQSPRHLIKEKRETATLKCYPIPRHDTVYWYQQGPGQDPQFLISFYEKMQSDKGSIPDRFSAQQFSDYHSELNMSSLELGDSALYFCASSLGDRGRNEQYFGPGTRLTVT.

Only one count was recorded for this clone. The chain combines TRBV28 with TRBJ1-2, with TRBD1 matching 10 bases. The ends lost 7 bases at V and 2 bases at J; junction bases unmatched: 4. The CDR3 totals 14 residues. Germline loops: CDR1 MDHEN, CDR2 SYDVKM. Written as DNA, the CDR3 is TGTGCCAGCAAGGACAGGGGGACCAACTATGGCTACACCTTC. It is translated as CASKDRGTNYGYTF.